This T cell receptor (beta chain) was captured in a study of shared clonotypes between healthy human individuals. General observations from the study: Compared with clonotypes that all four donors shared, non-shared clonotypes had lower generation probabilities.

The data were produced by immunoSEQ multiplex PCR, yet TCRdb's version contains in-frame clones alone and is incomplete. The sample yields 2 million to 2.5 million clones, approximately 93% seen once. CDR3 length: 15 residues. V lost 5 bases, J lost 11 bases, and 19 bases lay in between. CDR1 and CDR2 (germline): SEHNR, FQNEAQ (reference sequence). As concerns this clone: Its antigen is not identified.

The clonotype comes from a man younger than 35 in good health. Some clones in this sample may be carry-over from other donors' samples. The chain combines TRBV7-9 with TRBJ1-6; tentatively, D is TRBD1 (6 bases). The source material was naive CD4+ T cells from PBMCs. Described subset: CD45RA+ positively selected. CDR3 residues: CASSGSDRIIPPLHF. As DNA, the CDR3 is TGTGCCAGCAGCGGCAGTGACAGGATCATTCCACCCCTCCACTTT.